The next 16 T cell receptor beta chains were all read from a single sample in a study of PD-L1 blockade in urothelial cancer. Some clones are missing from TCRdb's copy, which holds only in-frame ones; the method was immunoSEQ multiplex PCR. The table lists some 120,000 clones, 84% of them singletons. As for time point: pretreatment peripheral blood. The source material was PBMCs, sampled around atezolizumab (anti-PD-L1) treatment. These receptors were collected from a man aged 45-65 years with urothelial cancer.

The genes are TRBV28 and TRBJ2-2; D is perhaps TRBD1 (7 bases). Germline V gene data show CDR1 as MDHEN and CDR2 as SYDVKM. This CDR3 has 15 amino acids. V dropped 7 bases and J dropped 7 bases, with 19 bases sitting between them. CDR3 loop: CASTETGRLSGELFF. In DNA, the CDR3 is TGTGCCAGCACAGAGACAGGGAGGTTGAGCGGGGAGCTGTTTTTT.

V and J are TRBV5-1 and TRBJ2-2; 9 nucleotides match TRBD1. The CDR3 length is 17 residues. Germline values: CDR1 SGHRS, CDR2 YFSETQ. The V gene end was trimmed by 0 bases and the J gene end by 2 bases; junction bases not matched to a gene: 5. The CDR3 nucleotides read TGCGCCAGCAGCTTGGCCGGGGGACAGGGAAACACCGGGGAGCTGTTTTTT. Translated: CASSLAGGQGNTGELFF.

V usage is TRBV21-1 and J usage is TRBJ1-2. TRBV21-1 is a recognized pseudogene. The CDR3 consists of 13 residues. CDR3 nucleotide sequence: TGTGCCAGCAGCAAAGGGGCGGGGGGTGGCTACACCTTC. Translated: CASSKGAGGGYTF.

J is TRBJ2-1 and V is TRBV27; possibly TRBD2 for D (6 bases). Germline V lookup: CDR1 MNHEY, CDR2 SMNVEV (reference sequence). The CDR3 sequence is 15 residues long. Trimming removed 2 bases at V and 6 bases at J, with 14 bases between. The DNA for the CDR3 is TGTGCCAGCAGTTTACGGCGGGACGCCTTCAATGAGCAGTTCTTC. As protein: CASSLRRDAFNEQFF.

This clone was observed a few times. The chain is built from TRBV28 and TRBJ2-3; possibly TRBD2 for D (5 bases). CDR3 size: 12 residues. Germline assignment: CDR1 MDHEN and CDR2 SYDVKM. The CDR3 nucleotides read TGTGCTTACCGCGGGAGCACAGATACGCAGTATTTT. Its translation: CAYRGSTDTQYF.

The genes are TRBV5-1 and TRBJ2-7, with 9 bases identical to TRBD1. This CDR3 is built from 14 residues. Unmatched junction bases numbered 7, after V lost 6 bases and J lost 3 bases. Germline CDR1 reads SGHRS; CDR2 reads YFSETQ. DNA of the CDR3: TGCGCCAGCACGCCGGGACAGGGTCTCTACGAGCAGTACTTC. Translated, it gives CASTPGQGLYEQYF.

This clone was observed a handful of times. The chain employs TRBV28 and TRBJ1-1; TRBD1 might be the D (5 bases). CDR1 is MDHEN, CDR2 SYDVKM, per germline. V was shortened by 2 bases and J by 11 bases, with 15 bases between the two germline ends. The CDR3 length is 13 residues. The CDR3 DNA is TGTGCCAGCAGTTTAGGGTCTAAGGGGAATGCTTTCTTT. It yields the protein CASSLGSKGNAFF.

This clone was seen more than once but under ten times. The CDR3 DNA follows: TGTGCCAGCATAGGACAGGGGGAAAAACTGTTTTTT. Translated: CASIGQGEKLFF. V and J are TRBV28 and TRBJ1-4; 9 bases agree with TRBD1. Germline CDR1 MDHEN, CDR2 SYDVKM. After removal of 7 bases from V and 8 bases from J, the junction contained 2 bases not matched to a gene. The length of the CDR3 is 12 residues. Based on the CDR3 plus reference TRBV28 and TRBJ1-4, the full variable domain is DVKVTQSSRYLVKRTGEKVFLECVQDMDHENMFWYRQDPGLGLRLIYFSYDVKMKEKGDIPEGYSVSREKKERFSLILESASTNQTSMYLCASIGQGEKLFFGSGTQLSVL.

The DNA for the CDR3 is TGCAGCGTTATTACTAGAGCCTCCCGCACAGATACGCAGTATTTT. This sequence encodes CSVITRASRTDTQYF. V and J are TRBV29-1 and TRBJ2-3; possible D gene TRBD2, 5 bases. CDR1 and CDR2 (germline): SQVTM, ANQGSEA. CDR3 length: 15 residues. V shed 5 bases and J shed 1 base, with 16 bases lying between them.

The chain uses TRBV11-2 and TRBJ1-2, with TRBD1 as a possible D gene (5 bases). The ends were cut back, 6 bases at V and 2 bases at J, with 19 bases in the middle. The CDR3 extends over 16 amino acids. In germline, CDR1 is SGHAT, CDR2 FQNNGV. The CDR3 DNA reads TGTGCCAGCAGACTAAATTCAGGGACTTCCAACTATGGCTACACCTTC. Protein sequence: CASRLNSGTSNYGYTF.

The chain combines TRBV25-1 with TRBJ2-2; a possible D gene is TRBD1 (6 bases). CDR3 size: 12 residues. The V end lost 10 bases, the J end lost 3 bases, and 9 bases lay between the germline ends. The germline gives CDR1 MGHDK, CDR2 SYGVNS. The CDR3 bases are TGTGCCACCCGGACAGACACCGGGGAGCTGTTTTTT. Protein product: CATRTDTGELFF.

This clone was found once. The J gene is TRBJ1-2, the V gene TRBV19; 7 bases are shared with TRBD1. This CDR3 comprises 13 residues. The V segment lost 6 bases and the J segment 5 bases; nucleotides outside the gene matches: 6. Germline V gene data show CDR1 as LNHDA and CDR2 as SQIVND (reference sequence). CDR3 protein: CASRPRQGYGYTF. The CDR3 DNA reads TGTGCCAGTAGACCCAGACAGGGTTATGGCTACACCTTC.

The V gene is TRBV5-1, the J gene TRBJ1-1, with D uncertain. The CDR3 totals 14 residues. Deletions cut 0 bases from V and 1 base from J, with 7 bases between. Per germline, CDR1 SGHRS and CDR2 YFSETQ. This CDR3 reads CASSLVAGNTEAFF. DNA of the CDR3: TGCGCCAGCAGCTTGGTTGCGGGGAACACTGAAGCTTTCTTT.

Regarding this clone: At one boundary the junction diverges from the germline segment, which might be a read error. The V gene is TRBV7-7, the J gene TRBJ2-7; no clear D. This CDR3 has 16 amino acids. CDR1 SSHAT and CDR2 FNYEAQ come from the germline V gene (reference sequence). Here the CDR3 reads CASSLELGASIYEQYF. In DNA form, the CDR3 reads TGTGCTAGCAGCTTAGAATTGGGCGCTTCTATCTACGAGCAGTACTTC.

This rearrangement joins TRBV5-6 to TRBJ2-7, with D possibly being TRBD1 (5 bases). The V and J ends lost 3 bases and 5 bases respectively, with 12 bases between them. The CDR3 sequence is 13 residues long. Germline values: CDR1 SGHDT, CDR2 YYEEEE. CDR3 nucleotides: TGTGCCAGCAGCTGGACACAACTTGACGAGCAGTACTTC. It yields the protein CASSWTQLDEQYF. The variable domain in full, with the rest retrieved from reference TRBV5-6 and TRBJ2-7, is DAGVTQSPTHLIKTRGQQVTLRCSPKSGHDTVSWYQQALGQGPQFIFQYYEEEERQRGNFPDRFSGHQFPNYSSELNVNALLLGDSALYLCASSWTQLDEQYFGPGTRLTVT.

This clone was counted once. The CDR3 reads CASSLAGGLAVSSAYNEQFF. DNA for the CDR3: TGCGCCAGCAGCTTGGCCGGGGGACTAGCGGTTAGTTCGGCGTACAATGAGCAGTTCTTC. This chain joins TRBV5-1 and TRBJ2-1; 11 nucleotides align to TRBD2. CDR1 and CDR2 (germline): SGHRS, YFSETQ. V shed 0 bases and J 4 bases; nucleotides not matched to a gene: 15. This CDR3 has 20 amino acids.